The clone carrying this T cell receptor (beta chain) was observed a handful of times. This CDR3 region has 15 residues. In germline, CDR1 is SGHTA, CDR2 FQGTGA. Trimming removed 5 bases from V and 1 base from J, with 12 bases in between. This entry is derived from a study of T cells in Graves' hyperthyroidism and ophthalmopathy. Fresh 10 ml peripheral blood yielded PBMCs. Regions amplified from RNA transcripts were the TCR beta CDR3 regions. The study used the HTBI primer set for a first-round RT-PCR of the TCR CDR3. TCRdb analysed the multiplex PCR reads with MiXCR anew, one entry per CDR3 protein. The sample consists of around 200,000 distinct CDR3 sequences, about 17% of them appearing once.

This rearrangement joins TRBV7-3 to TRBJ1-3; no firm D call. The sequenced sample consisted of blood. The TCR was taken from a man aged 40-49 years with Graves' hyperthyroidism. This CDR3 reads CASSAGPGSGNTIYF. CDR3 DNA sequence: TGTGCCAGCAGCGCAGGCCCTGGGTCTGGAAACACCATATATTTT.